A single sample is the source of the 24 T cell receptor beta chains below, sequenced in a study of cytomegalovirus exposure and HLA in healthy donors. The PCR ran on 60 Vbeta and 13 Jbeta primers. Only in-frame clones appear in the TCRdb table, and some are missing; sequencing was by immunoSEQ multiplex PCR. The sample lists about 220,000 clones; roughly 87% were seen once. The sequencing input was PBMCs. Source of these receptors: a man aged 35 to 55 in good health and CMV-seropositive.

This chain uses TRBV11-2 with TRBJ2-5; 13 bases line up with TRBD2. V gave up 4 bases and J gave up 4 bases; unmatched junction bases: 6. The CDR3 length is 16 residues. Germline V CDR1 and CDR2: SGHAT, FQNNGV. Here the CDR3 reads CASSWTSGGRGETQYF. CDR3 DNA: TGTGCCAGCAGCTGGACTAGCGGGGGACGTGGAGAGACCCAGTACTTC.

This clone was observed a single time. The chain has TRBV13 and TRBJ2-7; 8 positions match TRBD2. Germline trimming cut 5 bases from V and 3 bases from J; bases unmatched to any gene: 9. The CDR3 contains 15 residues. Germline V gene data show CDR1 as PRHDT and CDR2 as FYEKMQ (reference sequence). The CDR3 spells CASSPRAGEGYEQYF. The CDR3 region has the DNA TGTGCCAGCAGCCCCAGAGCGGGAGAGGGCTACGAGCAGTACTTC.

V gene TRBV4-1 combines with J gene TRBJ2-3; TRBD2 might be the D (6 bases). The CDR3 spans 17 residues. Trimming took off 0 bases at V and 6 bases at J, with 19 bases between the two ends. The germline gives CDR1 MGHRA, CDR2 YSYEKL. The CDR3 bases are TGCGCCAGCAGCCAAGATTTCCGGGAGACGTTATGGGATACGCAGTATTTT. It is translated as CASSQDFRETLWDTQYF.

The chain is built from TRBV7-3 and TRBJ1-1; D is perhaps TRBD1 (6 bases). There are 13 residues in the CDR3. V was pared by 5 bases and J by 2 bases, with 9 bases between. CDR1 and CDR2 from the germline V gene are SGHTA and FQGTGA. CDR3 amino acids: CASSPGTNTEAFF. CDR3 in DNA: TGTGCCAGCAGCCCTGGGACAAACACTGAAGCTTTCTTT.

V is TRBV13 and J is TRBJ1-2; 9 bases line up with TRBD1. The CDR3 contains 16 residues. In germline, CDR1 is PRHDT, CDR2 FYEKMQ (reference sequence). The V segment lost 5 bases and the J segment 1 base; nucleotides outside the gene matches: 8. This CDR3 reads CASSPGTGWGNYGYTF. CDR3 DNA: TGTGCCAGCAGCCCAGGGACAGGGTGGGGTAACTATGGCTACACCTTC.

The chain links TRBV27 to TRBJ2-2; 12 nucleotides align to TRBD2. V shed 2 bases and J 4 bases; nucleotides not matched to a gene: 8. The CDR3 length is 18 residues. Germline CDR1 MNHEY, CDR2 SMNVEV (reference sequence). As DNA, the CDR3 is TGTGCCAGCAGTTTAGCGCCGACTAGCGGGAGTGCCACCGGGGAGCTGTTTTTT. Translation gives CASSLAPTSGSATGELFF.

This chain links TRBV6-1 with TRBJ2-7; TRBD1 matches at 8 bases. The CDR3 extends over 15 amino acids. V dropped 7 bases and J dropped 7; count of bases not matched to a gene: 15. Germline V lookup: CDR1 MNHNS, CDR2 SASEGT. CDR3: CASTPKGQGAREQYF. As DNA, the CDR3 is TGTGCCAGCACTCCAAAAGGACAGGGTGCTCGGGAGCAGTACTTC.

This clone was seen only once. This CDR3 reads CASSLTGTGFEQYF. DNA of the CDR3: TGTGCCAGCAGTCTAACCGGGACAGGGTTCGAGCAGTACTTC. The rearrangement joins TRBV27 to TRBJ2-7, with 9 bases fitting TRBD1. Germline-derived CDR1 and CDR2 are MNHEY and SMNVEV (reference sequence). V dropped 5 bases and J dropped 6; count of bases not matched to a gene: 8. There are 14 residues in the CDR3.

This chain connects TRBV6-1 to TRBJ2-7; possibly TRBD2 for D (5 bases). Germline loops: CDR1 MNHNS, CDR2 SASEGT. CDR3 length equals 12 residues. V lost 8 bases to trimming and J lost 3 bases, with 11 bases between them. CDR3 nucleotide sequence: TGTGCCAGCGATACTGACTACTACGAGCAGTACTTC. It codes for CASDTDYYEQYF.

The CDR3 is CASSGLAGVYNEQFF. The CDR3 nucleotides are TGTGCCAGCAGCGGACTAGCGGGAGTCTACAATGAGCAGTTCTTC. The V call is TRBV7-3, the J call TRBJ2-1; 13 bases map to TRBD2. CDR3 length equals 15 residues. J lost 3 bases, V lost 5 bases, and 1 base had no gene match. The germline V gene has CDR1 SGHTA and CDR2 FQGTGA.

The gene calls are TRBV5-6 and TRBJ1-4, with D unclear. CDR3 length: 14 amino acids. Germline assignment: CDR1 SGHDT and CDR2 YYEEEE. V was pared by 0 bases and J by 6 bases, with 9 bases between. The chain's CDR3 is CASSLDRTDEKLFF. CDR3 coding DNA: TGTGCCAGCAGCTTGGACCGGACTGATGAAAAACTGTTTTTT.

The chain is built from TRBV6-1 and TRBJ2-3; the D gene is possibly TRBD1 (6 bases). CDR1 and CDR2 (germline): MNHNS, SASEGT. This CDR3 contains 15 residues. Trimming took 2 bases from V and 2 from J, leaving 11 bases between them. In DNA form, the CDR3 reads TGTGCCAGCAGTGAATCGGGACACGCCACAGATACGCAGTATTTT. The encoded protein is CASSESGHATDTQYF.

The chain couples TRBV7-2 to TRBJ2-7; D not resolved. Germline V lookup: CDR1 SGHTA, CDR2 FQGNSA. The CDR3 covers 15 residues. V shed 7 bases and J shed 0 bases, with 16 bases lying between them. The CDR3: CASKIGPTDSYEQYF. The CDR3 DNA reads TGTGCCAGCAAAATTGGGCCCACTGACTCCTACGAGCAGTACTTC.

The chain links TRBV2 to TRBJ2-7; TRBD1 might be the D (7 bases). The CDR3 sequence is 15 residues long. Germline V CDR1 and CDR2: SNHLY, FYNNEI. The V end lost 0 bases, the J end lost 7 bases, and 16 bases lay between the germline ends. DNA of the CDR3: TGTGCCAGCAGTGAAGCCGCCCAGGGGGGACCAGAGCAGTACTTC. It encodes CASSEAAQGGPEQYF.

To note about this clone: The junction departs from germline at one end; a sequencing error may be responsible. The chain carries TRBV4-1 and TRBJ2-1, with D perhaps TRBD2 (6 bases). Germline V gene sequence: CDR1 MGHRA, CDR2 YSYEKL. This CDR3 spans 20 amino acids. The CDR3 region has the DNA TGCGCCAGCAGCGAAGACAAGGTGGTTCTAGCGATTACTTCCTACAATGAGCAGTTCTTC. Amino acid sequence: CASSEDKVVLAITSYNEQFF.

This clone was seen a handful of times. The V and J genes are TRBV7-9 and TRBJ1-2, with 8 bases matching TRBD1. The CDR3 sequence is 14 residues long. V gave up 5 bases and J gave up 4 bases; unmatched junction bases: 6. Germline CDR1 reads SEHNR; CDR2 reads FQNEAQ (reference sequence). CDR3 nucleotides: TGTGCCAGCAGCGCGACAGGGGCCTTCTATGGCTACACCTTC. This translates into CASSATGAFYGYTF.

The chain links TRBV29-1 to TRBJ1-2; 8 bases are shared with TRBD1. The ends lost 0 bases at V and 7 bases at J; junction bases unmatched: 7. Germline V gene lookup returns CDR1 SQVTM and CDR2 ANQGSEA. CDR3 length: 14 residues. CDR3 loop: CSVEDKGQAGGYTF. In DNA form, the CDR3 reads TGCAGCGTTGAAGATAAGGGACAGGCGGGTGGCTACACCTTC.

V usage is TRBV9 and J usage is TRBJ2-3; 7 bases map to TRBD1. CDR1 and CDR2 (germline): SGDLS, YYNGEE. V dropped 3 bases and J dropped 3; count of bases not matched to a gene: 7. The CDR3 loop spans 15 amino acids. The CDR3 spells CASSARQGETDTQYF. CDR3 nucleotides: TGTGCCAGCAGCGCCCGACAGGGAGAGACAGATACGCAGTATTTT.

The gene calls are TRBV30 and TRBJ2-2, with 8 bases matching TRBD2. The J segment lost 4 bases and the V segment lost 2 bases, leaving 9 bases of the junction unmatched. The CDR3 covers 16 residues. Germline V gene data show CDR1 as GTSNPN and CDR2 as SVGIG (reference sequence). CDR3 nucleotide sequence: TGTGCCTGGAGTCCTCCCGGGAGGGGGATCACCGGGGAGCTGTTTTTT. Residues: CAWSPPGRGITGELFF.

The J gene is TRBJ1-2, the V gene TRBV7-2, with D maybe TRBD1 (6 bases). Germline CDR1 is SGHTA and CDR2 is FQGNSA. The CDR3 spans 16 residues. Between the trimmed V and J ends, which lost 5 bases and 1 base, there was a span of 17 bases. The CDR3, as DNA: TGTGCCAGCAGCCACGGACAGCCCCAACTTAACTATGGCTACACCTTC. This encodes CASSHGQPQLNYGYTF.

The gene calls are TRBV18 and TRBJ1-5; TRBD1 agrees at 10 bases. The CDR3 extends over 14 amino acids. Trimming took 6 bases from V and 7 from J; bases not matched to a gene: 6. CDR1 and CDR2 from the germline V gene are KGHSH and LQKENI. The CDR3 protein is CASSGQGQGQPQHF. In DNA form, the CDR3 reads TGTGCCAGCTCTGGACAGGGACAGGGGCAGCCCCAGCATTTT. Full variable domain (missing parts from reference TRBV18 and TRBJ1-5): NAGVMQNPRHLVRRRGQEARLRCSPMKGHSHVYWYRQLPEEGLKFMVYLQKENIIDESGMPKERFSAEFPKEGPSILRIQQVVRGDSAAYFCASSGQGQGQPQHFGDGTRLSIL.

This chain uses TRBV7-8 with TRBJ2-1, with 7 bases identical to TRBD1. V shed 7 bases, J shed 2 bases, and the junction held 8 bases outside the gene matches. This CDR3 spans 15 amino acids. Germline assignment: CDR1 SGHVS and CDR2 FQNEAQ. The CDR3, as DNA: TGTGCCAGCACCCAATCGGGGACAGCCTACAATGAGCAGTTCTTC. As protein: CASTQSGTAYNEQFF.

The CDR3 sequence is CATRDSLSTDTQYF. The CDR3 nucleotides are TGTGCCACCCGGGACTCTCTTAGCACAGATACGCAGTATTTT. V gene TRBV27 combines with J gene TRBJ2-3, with a tentative D call TRBD2 (6 bases). Germline CDR1 and CDR2: MNHEY and SMNVEV (reference sequence). V was clipped by 10 bases and J by 0 bases, with 14 bases between them. The CDR3 is made up of 14 amino acids.

The chain combines TRBV4-1 with TRBJ2-1, with TRBD2 matching over 10 bases. The CDR3 runs to 16 residues. Germline-derived CDR1 and CDR2 are MGHRA and YSYEKL. V lost 2 bases and J lost 5; bases outside the gene matches: 6. CDR3 amino acids: CASSQPGLALHNEQFF. In DNA, the CDR3 is TGCGCCAGCAGCCAACCGGGACTAGCGCTTCACAATGAGCAGTTCTTC.